The 25 T cell receptor beta chains presented below share a single source sample, sequenced in a study of tumor and adjacent non-tumor tissue in lung cancer. Three rounds of nested PCR, following a modified ARM-PCR protocol, produced the TCRbeta library. Each CDR3 protein gets one entry after TCRdb re-called the multiplex PCR reads with MiXCR. In the table there are approximately 76,000 distinct CDR3 sequences, about two thirds of which are singletons. This sample's RNA came from whole unsorted tissue. Input material: lung tumor tissue. All receptors come from a woman in her sixties or seventies with non-small cell lung cancer.

About this clonotype itself: The junction differs from germline at one of its ends, possibly a read error. The chain links TRBV5-5 to TRBJ2-2; 7 positions agree with TRBD1. The germline V gene has CDR1 SGHKS and CDR2 YYEKEE (reference sequence). CDR3 size: 15 residues. DNA of the CDR3: TGTGCCAGCAGCCGTACAGGGGAGCACACCGGGGAGCTGCTTTTT. This translates into CASSRTGEHTGELLF.

As regards this clonotype: The CDR3 ends on some other residue instead of the conserved phenylalanine or tryptophan, so this is likely a read error. It is unclear where the CDR3 begins or ends on the DNA, so no DNA is shown, and the CDR3 is as TCRdb lists it. J is TRBJ1-1 and V is TRBV12-3 or TRBV12-4; the table's D call, TRBD1, was not checked against the DNA. The CDR3 is 11 residues long, counting both termini. The CDR3 sequence: CASTGRGSPFI.

V and J are TRBV20-1 and TRBJ2-5, with 8 bases matching TRBD2. V was pared by 6 bases and J by 5 bases, with 11 bases of the junction left unmatched. The germline gives CDR1 DFQATT, CDR2 SNEGSKA (reference sequence). The CDR3 is 14 residues long. The CDR3 DNA reads TGCAGTGCCCCCCGAAGCGGGAGAAGTGAGACCCAGTACTTC. Protein sequence: CSAPRSGRSETQYF.

In its sample, this clonotype was seen many times. This rearrangement joins TRBV28 to TRBJ2-3, with D tentatively TRBD1 (6 bases). Looked up from germline, CDR1 is MDHEN and CDR2 is SYDVKM. CDR3 size: 16 residues. Trimming stripped 5 bases from V and 0 bases from J, with 15 bases between. CDR3 DNA: TGTGCCAGCAGTACTAACAGGGCCGCTAGCACAGATACGCAGTATTTT. It yields the protein CASSTNRAASTDTQYF.

About this clonotype itself: Germline and junction disagree at one end, which may indicate a read error. The chain joins TRBV6-5 to TRBJ2-2; a possible D gene is TRBD2 (7 bases). The CDR3 loop spans 16 amino acids. CDR1 is MNHEY and CDR2 is SVGAGI in the germline V gene. As DNA, the CDR3 is TGTGCCAGCAGTTACTGGGGGGGTTTTAGTGCAGGGGAGATGTTTTTT. Protein sequence: CASSYWGGFSAGEMFF.

This clonotype was detected once. A read error is likely, as this CDR3 ends without the conserved phenylalanine or tryptophan. This chain uses TRBV11-1 with TRBJ1-1; no reliable D call. The germline V gene has CDR1 SGHAT and CDR2 FQDESV (reference sequence). There are 15 residues in the CDR3. The ends were cut back, 4 bases at V and 2 bases at J, with 14 bases in the middle. The CDR3, as DNA: TGTGCCAGCAGCTCCACCCGGATCCGAAACACTGAAGCTTTCTCT. This encodes CASSSTRIRNTEAFS.

As to this clonotype: The junction shows a germline mismatch at one end, possibly a read error. The chain uses TRBV6-5 and TRBJ1-1, with D tentatively TRBD1 (5 bases). The CDR3 contains 17 residues. Looked up from germline, CDR1 is MNHEY and CDR2 is SVGAGI. The CDR3 protein is CASSHSRTRGLNTEAFF. The CDR3 DNA reads TGTGCCAGCAGTCACTCTCGGACAAGGGGACTGAACACTGAAGCTTTCTTT.

With regard to this clonotype: Its ends do not fully match the called genes, so a read error is possible. The chain links TRBV6-1 to TRBJ2-7; 9 bases line up with TRBD2. The CDR3 length is 16 residues. CDR1 MNHNS and CDR2 SASEGT come from the germline V gene. The CDR3 coding sequence is TGTGTCAGCAGTAGGACTAGCGTATTTACTGCCTACGAGCAGTACTTC. Translated: CVSSRTSVFTAYEQYF.

Points on this clonotype: A much larger clonotype is one base distant, so this may be a read error. V and J are TRBV5-1 and TRBJ1-4; D is undetermined. The CDR3 loop spans 16 amino acids. Germline V gene sequence: CDR1 SGHRS, CDR2 YFSETQ. As DNA, the CDR3 is TGCCCCAGCAGCTTGTCTTCAGGAAGCAATAATGAAAAACTGTTTTTT. Residues: CPSSLSSGSNNEKLFF.

The V call is TRBV29-1, the J call TRBJ2-5, with a tentative D call TRBD1 (5 bases). The V end was cut by 4 bases, the J end by 5 bases, with 17 bases between. CDR3 length: 14 amino acids. Looked up from germline, CDR1 is SQVTM and CDR2 is ANQGSEA. This CDR3 reads CSVVAARAWETQYF. DNA of the CDR3: TGCAGCGTTGTGGCAGCCAGGGCATGGGAGACCCAGTACTTC.

This clonotype has a single count. A much larger clone differs by one base, so this may be a read error. The chain combines TRBV30 with TRBJ2-7; no firm D call. V lost 8 bases to trimming and J lost 6 bases, with 20 bases between them. The CDR3 spans 13 residues. Germline V gene data show CDR1 as GTSNPN and CDR2 as SVGIG (reference sequence). CDR3 region: CAGRKGRPSEQYF. The CDR3 nucleotides are TGTGCCGGGCGGAAGGGAAGGCCGAGCGAGCAGTACTTC.

In the case of this clonotype: Germline and junction disagree at one end, which may indicate a read error. This chain joins TRBV4-2 and TRBJ2-7; TRBD2 matches at 7 bases. The CDR3 has 22 residues. The germline V gene has CDR1 LGHNA and CDR2 YNFKEQ. CDR3 coding DNA: TGTGCCAGCAGCCAAGTTTTCATGAGATTACTAGCGAGATTACCGAGCTCCTACGAGGAGTACTTC. It is translated as CASSQVFMRLLARLPSSYEEYF.

This clonotype has a count of ten or more. The chain employs TRBV21-1 and TRBJ1-2; the table's TRBD1 call for D was not verified on the DNA. TRBV21-1 is marked as a pseudogene. This CDR3 is built from 17 residues. The CDR3 DNA follows: TGTGCCAGCAGCAAGGGGGGCGGATTCGTCTCCCCTATCGGCTACACCTTC. This codes for CASSKGGGFVSPIGYTF.

This clonotype was picked up many times. This rearrangement joins TRBV29-1 to TRBJ2-1; 15 positions match TRBD2. Germline V gene lookup returns CDR1 SQVTM and CDR2 ANQGSEA. V was clipped by 4 bases and J by 9 bases; unmatched bases: 13. This CDR3 spans 17 amino acids. The CDR3 DNA reads TGCAGCGTTGCACACGGTGACATGGGACTAGCGGGAGGTGAGCAGTTCTTC. It is translated as CSVAHGDMGLAGGEQFF.

This clonotype was recorded many times. The DNA of the CDR3 is TGTGCCAGCAGCACCAGGGGGCGTGCCACCGGGGAGCTGTTTTTT. Its translation is CASSTRGRATGELFF. The J gene is TRBJ2-2, the V gene TRBV21-1; the D call in the table, TRBD1, was not verified against the DNA. TRBV21-1 constitutes a pseudogene. This CDR3 region has 15 residues.

As to this clonotype: It may be a read error: a sequence one base away is much more abundant. The V call is TRBV20-1, the J call TRBJ2-7; TRBD2 matches at 10 bases. The CDR3 spans 15 residues. Germline V gene lookup returns CDR1 DFQATT and CDR2 SNEGSKA (reference sequence). J lost 0 bases, V lost 6 bases, and 8 bases had no gene match. DNA of the CDR3: TGCAGTGCCATCGCCCTAGCGGGAGTCTCCTACGAGCAGTACTTC. Its translation is CSAIALAGVSYEQYF.

This chain uses TRBV11-2 with TRBJ2-5; 8 bases line up with TRBD2. With V trimmed by 5 bases and J by 9 bases, 14 bases remained unmatched. Germline CDR1 and CDR2: SGHAT and FQNNGV. CDR3 length: 15 amino acids. CDR3 DNA sequence: TGTGCCAGCAGCCCGGGGGGGACCGTACAGGAGGCCCAGTACTTC. It is translated as CASSPGGTVQEAQYF.

Regarding this clonotype: The junction differs from germline at one of its ends, possibly a read error. J is TRBJ2-3 and V is TRBV4-1, with no clear D. The germline CDR1 and CDR2 sequences are MGHRA and YSYEKL. The CDR3 is 15 amino acids. CDR3 sequence (DNA): TGCGCCAGCAGCAAACGCACCCCTGGCACAGAAACGCAGTATTTT. Residues: CASSKRTPGTETQYF.

Turning to this clonotype: Mismatch with germline at one junction end may stem from a read error. This rearrangement joins TRBV12-3 or TRBV12-4 to TRBJ2-6; perhaps TRBD1 as D (5 bases). CDR3 length equals 12 residues. CDR3 residues: CASERGANVLSF. The CDR3 region has the DNA TGTGCCAGCGAACGTGGGGCCAACGTCCTGAGTTTC.

This clonotype was detected ten times or more. The CDR3 nucleotides are TGTGCCACCAGTGTTGGCGGGGGGAATCAGCCCCAGCATTTT. Encoded protein: CATSVGGGNQPQHF. The chain combines TRBV24-1 with TRBJ1-5; possible D gene TRBD1, 5 bases. The CDR3 covers 14 residues. The V and J ends lost 5 bases and 4 bases respectively, with 11 bases between them. Germline V gene data show CDR1 as KGHDR and CDR2 as SFDVKD.

Of note for this clonotype: The conserved phenylalanine or tryptophan normally closing the CDR3 is absent here, so this likely arose from a read error. V gene TRBV12-3 or TRBV12-4 combines with J gene TRBJ2-7; possible D gene TRBD1, 6 bases. The V end lost 6 bases, the J end lost 6 bases, and 18 bases lay between the germline ends. There are 14 residues in the CDR3. The CDR3 DNA reads as TGTGCCAGCAGCCTACAGGGCCTTGTCTTCGAGCAGTACTCC. Encoded protein: CASSLQGLVFEQYS.

This clonotype was counted many times. This chain joins TRBV12-3 or TRBV12-4 and TRBJ1-6; 9 bases fit TRBD1. V trimming: 5 bases; J trimming: 9 bases; junction bases outside the gene matches: 2. The length of the CDR3 is 13 residues. The CDR3, as DNA: TGTGCCAGCAGTCGGGACAGGGTTTCACCCCTCCACTTT. Translated: CASSRDRVSPLHF.

As regards this clonotype: Possible read error: a much larger clone is one base away. The chain combines TRBV12-3 or TRBV12-4 with TRBJ2-3, with a possible D match to TRBD1 (6 bases). The length of the CDR3 is 14 residues. The CDR3 nucleotides read TGTGTCAGCAGTATACGACAGGGCACAGATACGCAGTATTTT. Translated, it gives CVSSIRQGTDTQYF.

A note on this clonotype: The junction and the germline gene differ at one end; a read error may be behind it. The gene calls are TRBV5-1 and TRBJ2-7; 8 nucleotides match TRBD1. Germline V lookup: CDR1 SGHRS, CDR2 YFSETQ. This CDR3 is 14 amino acids long. The CDR3 reads CASSLGQGNDEQHF. In DNA, the CDR3 is TGCGCCAGCAGCTTGGGACAGGGGAACGACGAGCAGCACTTC.

For this clonotype: One end of the junction fails to match germline, which may point to a read error. V and J are TRBV5-4 and TRBJ1-5; TRBD1 is a possible D gene (6 bases). Germline V CDR1 and CDR2: SGHNT, YYREEE (reference sequence). The CDR3 has 15 amino acids. The CDR3 region has the DNA TGTGTCAGCAGTCGGGGGCCAAATAGCAATCAGCCCCAGCATTTT. Translating gives CVSSRGPNSNQPQHF.